The clone carrying this TCR beta chain was counted between two and nine times. Its antigen is unknown. The data were taken from a study of T cells after yellow fever vaccination. Overall study context: When fractions had low cell numbers, they were prepared with SMART-Seq v4 Ultra Low Input. General study points: Contamination by abundant bulk-population clonotypes could be present in FACS-sorted repertoires. A limited proportion of clonotypes was detected within both the CD4 and CD8 compartments.

TCRdb reprocessed the 5' RACE reads with MiXCR, giving one entry per CDR3 protein. The sample contains over 150,000 distinct CDR3 sequences, 6.2% of which appear only once. Unmatched junction bases numbered 4, after V lost 3 bases and J lost 3 bases. This CDR3 comprises 15 residues. Germline V lookup: CDR1 SNHLY, CDR2 FYNNEI. This specimen consisted of CD4+ T cells sorted from PBMCs, obtained on the day of the first yellow fever vaccination. The TCR was taken from a man aged 18 to 35 who received the YFV17D yellow fever vaccine. V gene TRBV2 combines with J gene TRBJ2-1; 8 bases are shared with TRBD1. CDR3 DNA: TGTGCCAGCAGTGAGTTCGGGACAGGCTACAATGAGCAGTTCTTC. Amino acid sequence: CASSEFGTGYNEQFF.